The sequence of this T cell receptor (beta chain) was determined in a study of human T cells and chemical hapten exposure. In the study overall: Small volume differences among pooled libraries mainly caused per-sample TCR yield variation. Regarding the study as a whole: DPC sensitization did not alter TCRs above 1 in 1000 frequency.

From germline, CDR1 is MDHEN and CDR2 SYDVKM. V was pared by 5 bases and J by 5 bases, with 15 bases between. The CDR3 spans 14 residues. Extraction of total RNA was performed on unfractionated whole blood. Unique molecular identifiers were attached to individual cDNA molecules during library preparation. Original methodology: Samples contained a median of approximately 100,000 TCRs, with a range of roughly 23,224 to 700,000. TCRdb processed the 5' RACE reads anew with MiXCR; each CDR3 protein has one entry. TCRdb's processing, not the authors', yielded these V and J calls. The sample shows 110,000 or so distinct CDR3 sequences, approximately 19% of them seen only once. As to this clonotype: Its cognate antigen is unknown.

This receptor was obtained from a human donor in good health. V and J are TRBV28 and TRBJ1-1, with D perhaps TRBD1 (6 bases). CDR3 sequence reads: CASSIGQPLTEAFF. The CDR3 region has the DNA TGTGCCAGCAGTATAGGACAGCCGTTAACTGAAGCTTTCTTT.